This TCR beta chain was sequenced for a study of CXCR3-negative and CXCR3-positive naive CD8 T cells. Study-wide background: Summed over all libraries, TRB reads came to 110 million to 150 million, with about 1.5 +/- 0.3 million per library.

Each TRB cDNA library was prepared by 5' RACE (with UMI labels). TCRdb re-called the 5' RACE reads and gives one entry per CDR3 protein, without DNA. The sample includes 140,000 to 150,000 distinct CDR3 sequences. Study-wide points: Upon cryopreservation, CXCR3 expression partially decreased, and most assays used fresh PBMCs. Compared with CXCR3-negative naive cells, CXCR3-positive naive cells showed more hydrophobic TRB CDR3s. In both naive subsets diversity was comparably high, whereas memory CD8+ cells showed much lower diversity.

The CDR3 contains 15 residues. Germline CDR1 is SGDLS and CDR2 is YYNGEE. About this clonotype: Its antigen is unknown.

This chain connects TRBV9 to TRBJ2-3. This TCR derives from a human donor in good health. Some clones in this sample may be carry-over from other donors' samples. The sequenced material came from naive CXCR3+ CD8+ T cells from blood. Described subset: CD45RO-CCR7+CD27+CD95- naive CD8+ T cells expressing CXCR3 (TNR3+). The CDR3 sequence is CASSVGSGSTDTQYF.